These 5 T cell receptor beta chains originate from one sample sequenced in a study of blood T cells in healthy people across ages. Then a second PCR, running about 6 to 11 cycles, was carried out with a sample-barcoded 5' primer and a J-beta primer mix. TCRdb analysed the 5' RACE reads with MiXCR anew, one entry per CDR3 protein. The repertoire holds fewer than 2 million distinct CDR3 sequences, with about 39% as singletons. The sequencing input was blood. The receptor source for this set is a human donor in good health.

In this sample, this clonotype turned up a few times. CDR3 amino acids: CASRTQGRGNEQFF. The CDR3, as DNA: TGTGCCAGCAGGACCCAGGGTCGGGGCAATGAGCAGTTCTTC. The genes are TRBV12-3 or TRBV12-4 and TRBJ2-1; D tentatively reads TRBD1 or TRBD2 (5 bases each). The CDR3 has 14 amino acids. The germline V and J ends were trimmed by 6 bases and 6 bases, with 15 bases remaining between them.

The genes are TRBV20-1 and TRBJ1-2; D is unclear. CDR1 and CDR2 from the germline V gene are DFQATT and SNEGSKA (reference sequence). The CDR3 sequence is 12 residues long. Between the trimmed V and J ends, which lost 2 bases and 5 bases, there was a span of 9 bases. This CDR3 is CSARYRGYGYTF. CDR3 DNA sequence: TGCAGTGCTAGATATCGTGGGTATGGCTACACCTTC.

This sequence joins TRBV5-1 and TRBJ1-1; 11 bases agree with TRBD1. With V trimmed by 0 bases and J by 4 bases, 5 bases remained unmatched. The length of the CDR3 is 16 residues. In germline, CDR1 is SGHRS, CDR2 YFSETQ. The CDR3 reads CASSLAGDRGCTEAFF. DNA for the CDR3: TGCGCCAGCAGCTTGGCCGGGGACAGGGGGTGCACTGAAGCTTTCTTT.

The table lists this clonotype with a count of one. The chain couples TRBV12-3 or TRBV12-4 to TRBJ1-1, with 7 bases matching TRBD1. After removal of 3 bases from V and 10 bases from J, the junction contained 8 bases not matched to a gene. The CDR3 covers 13 residues. CDR3 loop: CASSFKARTGAFF. The CDR3 DNA reads as TGTGCCAGCAGTTTCAAAGCACGGACAGGAGCTTTCTTT.

This clonotype was seen a few times. The chain employs TRBV20-1 and TRBJ2-1; a weak D match, TRBD2 (6 bases). This CDR3 has 14 amino acids. The V end was cut by 5 bases, the J end by 1 base, with 12 bases between. CDR1 DFQATT and CDR2 SNEGSKA come from the germline V gene (reference sequence). DNA of the CDR3: TGCAGTGCTGATGACGGACTATCCTACAATGAGCAGTTCTTC. It is translated as CSADDGLSYNEQFF.